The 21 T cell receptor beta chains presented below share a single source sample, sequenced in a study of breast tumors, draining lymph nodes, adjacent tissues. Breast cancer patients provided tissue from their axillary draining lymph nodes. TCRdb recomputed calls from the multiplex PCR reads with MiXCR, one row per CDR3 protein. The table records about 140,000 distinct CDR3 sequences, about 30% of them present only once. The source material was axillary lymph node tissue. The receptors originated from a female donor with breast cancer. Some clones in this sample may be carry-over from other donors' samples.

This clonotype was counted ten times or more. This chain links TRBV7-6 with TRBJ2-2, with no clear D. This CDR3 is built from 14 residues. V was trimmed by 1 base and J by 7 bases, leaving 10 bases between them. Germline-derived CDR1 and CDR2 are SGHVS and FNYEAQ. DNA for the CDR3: TGTGCCAGCAGCTTAGAAGCCCGGTACGGGGAGCTGTTTTTT. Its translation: CASSLEARYGELFF.

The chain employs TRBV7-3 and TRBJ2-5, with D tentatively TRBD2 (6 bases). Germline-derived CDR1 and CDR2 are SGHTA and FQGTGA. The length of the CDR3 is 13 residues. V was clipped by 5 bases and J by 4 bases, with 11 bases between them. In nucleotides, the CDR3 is TGTGCCAGCAGCCGAGTGGGGGGAGAGACCCAGTACTTC. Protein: CASSRVGGETQYF. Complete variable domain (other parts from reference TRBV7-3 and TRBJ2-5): GAGVSQTPSNKVTEKGKYVELRCDPISGHTALYWYRQSLGQGPEFLIYFQGTGAADDSGLPNDRFFAVRPEGSVSTLKIQRTERGDSAVYLCASSRVGGETQYFGPGTRLLVL.

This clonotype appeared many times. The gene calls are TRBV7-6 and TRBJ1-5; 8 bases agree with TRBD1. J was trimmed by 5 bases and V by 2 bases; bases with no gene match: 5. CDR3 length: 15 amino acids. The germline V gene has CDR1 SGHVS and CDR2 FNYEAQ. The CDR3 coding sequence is TGTGCCAGCAGCTTAATGTCAGGGGGCGATCAGCCCCAGCATTTT. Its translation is CASSLMSGGDQPQHF.

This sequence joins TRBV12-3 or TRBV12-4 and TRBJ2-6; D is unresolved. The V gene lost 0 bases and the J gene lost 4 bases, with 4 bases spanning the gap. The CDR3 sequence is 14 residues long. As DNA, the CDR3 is TGTGCCAGCAGTTTAGCAGCGGGGGCCAACGTCCTGACTTTC. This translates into CASSLAAGANVLTF.

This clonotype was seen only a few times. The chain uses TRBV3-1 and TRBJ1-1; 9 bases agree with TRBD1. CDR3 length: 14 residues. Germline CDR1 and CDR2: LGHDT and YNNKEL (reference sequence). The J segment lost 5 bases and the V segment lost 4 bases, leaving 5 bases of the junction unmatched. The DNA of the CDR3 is TGTGCCAGCAGCCCCACTGGGACAGGGACTGAAGCTTTCTTT. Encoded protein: CASSPTGTGTEAFF.

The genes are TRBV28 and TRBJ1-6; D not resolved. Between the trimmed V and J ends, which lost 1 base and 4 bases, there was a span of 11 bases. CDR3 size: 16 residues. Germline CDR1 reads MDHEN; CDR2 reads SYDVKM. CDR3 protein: CASSLSERRYNSPLHF. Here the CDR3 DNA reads TGTGCCAGCAGTTTATCGGAAAGAAGATATAATTCACCCCTCCACTTT. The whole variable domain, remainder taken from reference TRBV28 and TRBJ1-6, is DVKVTQSSRYLVKRTGEKVFLECVQDMDHENMFWYRQDPGLGLRLIYFSYDVKMKEKGDIPEGYSVSREKKERFSLILESASTNQTSMYLCASSLSERRYNSPLHFGNGTRLTVT.

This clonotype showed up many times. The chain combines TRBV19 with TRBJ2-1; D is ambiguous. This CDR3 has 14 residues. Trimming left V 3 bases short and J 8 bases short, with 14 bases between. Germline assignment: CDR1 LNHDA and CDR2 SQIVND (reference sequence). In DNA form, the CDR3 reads TGTGCCAGTAGTATTCTGGGGTCTCGGGATGAGCAGTTCTTC. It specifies CASSILGSRDEQFF.

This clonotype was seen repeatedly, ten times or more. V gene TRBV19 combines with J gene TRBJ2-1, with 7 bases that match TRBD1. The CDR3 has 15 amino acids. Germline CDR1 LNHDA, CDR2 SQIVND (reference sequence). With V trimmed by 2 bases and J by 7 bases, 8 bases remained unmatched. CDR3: CASSIPRGRVNEQFF. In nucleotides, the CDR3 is TGTGCCAGTAGTATACCGAGGGGGCGGGTGAATGAGCAGTTCTTC.

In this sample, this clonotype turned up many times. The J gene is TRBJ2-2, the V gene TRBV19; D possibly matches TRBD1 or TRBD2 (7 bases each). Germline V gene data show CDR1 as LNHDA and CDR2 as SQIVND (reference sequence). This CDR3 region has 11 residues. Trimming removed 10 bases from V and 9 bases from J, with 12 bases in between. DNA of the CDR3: TGTGCCACCAGGGGGGGTTGGGAGCTGTTTTTT. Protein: CATRGGWELFF.

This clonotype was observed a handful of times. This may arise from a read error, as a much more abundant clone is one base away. CDR3 amino acids: CASRADSNQPQHF. For the CDR3, the DNA is TGTGCCAGCAGGGCAGATAGCAATCAGCCCCAGCATTTT. The V gene is TRBV6-1, the J gene TRBJ1-5; unclear D gene. The CDR3 runs to 13 residues. The germline CDR1 and CDR2 sequences are MNHNS and SASEGT. Trimming shortened V by 6 bases and J by 0 bases, and 6 bases separated the two germline ends.

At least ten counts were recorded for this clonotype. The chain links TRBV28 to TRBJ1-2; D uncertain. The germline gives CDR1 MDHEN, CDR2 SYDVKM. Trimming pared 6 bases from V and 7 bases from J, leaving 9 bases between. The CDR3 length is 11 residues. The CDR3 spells CASREVLGYTF. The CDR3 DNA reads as TGTGCCAGCAGAGAGGTTCTTGGCTACACCTTC.

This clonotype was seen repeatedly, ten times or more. The CDR3 sequence: CASHFQGAGYGYTF. The CDR3, as DNA: TGTGCCAGTCATTTCCAGGGTGCCGGCTATGGCTACACCTTC. The V gene is TRBV6-1, the J gene TRBJ1-2; tentative D call: TRBD1 (5 bases). CDR3 length: 14 residues. Germline loops: CDR1 MNHNS, CDR2 SASEGT. V was cut by 9 bases and J by 4 bases, with 18 bases left in between.

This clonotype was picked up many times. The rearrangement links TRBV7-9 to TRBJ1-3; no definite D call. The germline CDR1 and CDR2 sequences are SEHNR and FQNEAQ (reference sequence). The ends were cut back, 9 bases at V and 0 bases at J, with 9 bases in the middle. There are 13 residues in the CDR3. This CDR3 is CASRELSGNTIYF. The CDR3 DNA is TGTGCCAGTAGAGAACTCTCTGGAAACACCATATATTTT.

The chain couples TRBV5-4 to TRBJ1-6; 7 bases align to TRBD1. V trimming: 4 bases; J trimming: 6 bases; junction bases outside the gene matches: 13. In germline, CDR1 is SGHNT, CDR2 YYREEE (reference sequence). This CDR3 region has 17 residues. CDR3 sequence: CASSLSYGQVFNSPLHF. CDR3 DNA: TGTGCCAGCAGCCTGAGTTACGGACAGGTTTTTAATTCACCCCTCCACTTT.

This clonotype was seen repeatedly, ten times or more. The CDR3 spells CSARGAGTYNEQFF. CDR3 sequence (DNA): TGCAGTGCTCGGGGAGCGGGGACGTACAATGAGCAGTTCTTC. The chain joins TRBV20-1 to TRBJ2-1; 7 bases are a match to TRBD2. Germline-derived CDR1 and CDR2 are DFQATT and SNEGSKA (reference sequence). Trimming removed 5 bases from V and 4 bases from J; junction bases left unmatched: 8. The CDR3 is made up of 14 amino acids.

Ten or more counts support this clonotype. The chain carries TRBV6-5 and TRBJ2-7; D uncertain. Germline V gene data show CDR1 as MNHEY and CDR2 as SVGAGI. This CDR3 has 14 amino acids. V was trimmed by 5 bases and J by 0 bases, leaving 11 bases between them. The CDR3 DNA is TGTGCCAGCAGTCTCGTACACAGCTCCTACGAGCAGTACTTC. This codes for CASSLVHSSYEQYF.

The CDR3 sequence is CASRRTGQGVTEAFF. The CDR3 DNA is TGTGCCAGCAGAAGAACAGGACAGGGGGTTACTGAAGCTTTCTTT. The V and J genes are TRBV12-3 or TRBV12-4 and TRBJ1-1, with 10 bases lining up with TRBD1. The CDR3 is made up of 15 amino acids. V trimming: 6 bases; J trimming: 5 bases; junction bases outside the gene matches: 9.

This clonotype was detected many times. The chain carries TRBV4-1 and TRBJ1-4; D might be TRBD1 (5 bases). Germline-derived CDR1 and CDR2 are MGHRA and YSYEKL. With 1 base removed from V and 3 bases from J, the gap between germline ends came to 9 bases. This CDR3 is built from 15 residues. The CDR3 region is CASSQVRGANEKLFF. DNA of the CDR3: TGCGCCAGCAGCCAAGTGAGGGGAGCTAATGAAAAACTGTTTTTT.

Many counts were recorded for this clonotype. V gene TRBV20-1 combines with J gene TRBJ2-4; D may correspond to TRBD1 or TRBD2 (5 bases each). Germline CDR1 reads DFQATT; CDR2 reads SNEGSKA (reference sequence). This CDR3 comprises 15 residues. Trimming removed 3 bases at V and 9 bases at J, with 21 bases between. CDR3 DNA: TGCAGTGCTAGTGCCCTCGGGACCAGTCAAGGCATTCAGTACTTC. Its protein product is CSASALGTSQGIQYF.

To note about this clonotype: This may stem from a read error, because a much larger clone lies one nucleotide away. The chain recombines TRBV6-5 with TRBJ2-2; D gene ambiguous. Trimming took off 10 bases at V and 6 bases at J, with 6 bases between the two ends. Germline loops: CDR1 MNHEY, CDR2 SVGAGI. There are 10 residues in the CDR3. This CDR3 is CATYPGELFF. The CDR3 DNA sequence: TGTGCCACCTACCCCGGGGAGCTGTTTTTT.

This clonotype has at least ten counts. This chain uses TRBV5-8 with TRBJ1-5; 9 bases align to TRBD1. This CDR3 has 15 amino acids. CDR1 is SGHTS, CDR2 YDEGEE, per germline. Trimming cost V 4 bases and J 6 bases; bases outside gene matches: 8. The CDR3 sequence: CASSLAGTGSQPQHF. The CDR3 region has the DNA TGTGCCAGCAGCCTGGCCGGGACAGGGAGTCAGCCCCAGCATTTT.